This T cell receptor (beta chain) comes out of a study of T cells in Graves' hyperthyroidism and ophthalmopathy. Study findings and constraints: Researchers report that a 13 V-J model separated ophthalmopathy from stable hyperthyroidism.

This clonotype was found a few times. Its antigen is unknown. The CDR3 has 14 amino acids. Trimming at V came to 5 bases and at J to 4 bases, leaving 6 bases not matched to a gene. Germline values: CDR1 MGHRA, CDR2 YSYEKL. The study based diagnoses on clinical symptoms, serum thyroxine and TRAb, thyroid ultrasound and orbital computed tomography. The blood sample was taken at first hyperthyroidism diagnosis, before any ophthalmopathy symptoms. The PBMCs were sourced from fresh peripheral blood (about 10 ml). Amplified regions were TCR beta CDR3 sequences from RNA transcripts. TCR CDR3 regions were first amplified by RT-PCR with HTBI primers. MiXCR, applied by TCRdb to the multiplex PCR reads, yields one record per CDR3 protein. Here the sample spans fewer than 400,000 distinct CDR3 sequences, about a sixth being singletons.

The TCR sequence derives from a woman aged 18-30 years with Graves' hyperthyroidism that later progressed to Graves' ophthalmopathy. The chain joins TRBV4-1 to TRBJ2-7; 9 bases map to TRBD2. The material sequenced was blood. The CDR3 loop reads CASSFRLAEYEQYF. Written as DNA, the CDR3 is TGCGCCAGCAGCTTCCGACTAGCGGAATACGAGCAGTACTTC.